This TCR beta chain is drawn from a study of blood T cell repertoires in COVID-19. As for the study in general: The samples span acute and convalescent COVID-19 from the United States, Italy and Spain. Sample material is recorded as cDNA or gDNA derived from T cells, B-cell-depleted T cells, or PBMCs.

Per the original methods: Amplification from reference gene primers served as the basis for estimated nucleated cell counts. The table came from immunoSEQ multiplex PCR; TCRdb's copy has only in-frame clones and leaves some out. V and J calls and clone size are given by that table; D and trimming were obtained from the DNA. Counted here are approximately 150,000 clones, roughly 81% occurring once; the ten biggest clones make up roughly 5.4%. Seattle cases were enrolled at active infection and followed longitudinally. CDR3 size: 18 residues. With 1 base clipped from V and 7 bases from J, the junction kept 10 bases outside the gene matches. Germline CDR1 is SGHTA and CDR2 is FQGTGA.

The receptor was derived from a woman aged 50 to 65 with COVID-19, enrolled during active disease. The V call is TRBV7-3, the J call TRBJ2-2; TRBD1 aligns across 12 bases. Material: peripheral blood. The CDR3 is CASSLNPGTGGRYGELFF. The CDR3, as DNA: TGTGCCAGCAGCTTAAACCCAGGGACAGGGGGCCGATACGGGGAGCTGTTTTTT.